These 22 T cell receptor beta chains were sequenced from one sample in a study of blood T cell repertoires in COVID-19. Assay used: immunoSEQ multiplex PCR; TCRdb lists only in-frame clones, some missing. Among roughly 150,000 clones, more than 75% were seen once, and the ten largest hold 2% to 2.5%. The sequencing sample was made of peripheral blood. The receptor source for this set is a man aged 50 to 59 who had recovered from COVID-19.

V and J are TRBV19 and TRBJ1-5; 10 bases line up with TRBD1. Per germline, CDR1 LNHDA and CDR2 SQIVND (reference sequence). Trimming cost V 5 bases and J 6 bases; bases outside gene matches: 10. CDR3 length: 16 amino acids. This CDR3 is CASSSWTGGEGQPQHF. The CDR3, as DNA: TGTGCCAGTAGTTCGTGGACAGGGGGAGAGGGTCAGCCCCAGCATTTT.

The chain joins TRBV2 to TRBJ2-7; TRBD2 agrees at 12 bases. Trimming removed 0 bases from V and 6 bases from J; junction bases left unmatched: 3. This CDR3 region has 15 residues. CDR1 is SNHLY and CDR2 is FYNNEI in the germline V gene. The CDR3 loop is CASSEATSGSTEQYF. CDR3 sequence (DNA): TGTGCCAGCAGTGAAGCGACTAGCGGGAGTACCGAGCAGTACTTC.

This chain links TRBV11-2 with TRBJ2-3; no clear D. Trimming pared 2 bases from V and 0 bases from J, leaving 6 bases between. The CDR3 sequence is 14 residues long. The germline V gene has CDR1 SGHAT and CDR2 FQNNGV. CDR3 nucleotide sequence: TGTGCCAGCAGCTTATTGTCTAGCACAGATACGCAGTATTTT. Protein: CASSLLSSTDTQYF.

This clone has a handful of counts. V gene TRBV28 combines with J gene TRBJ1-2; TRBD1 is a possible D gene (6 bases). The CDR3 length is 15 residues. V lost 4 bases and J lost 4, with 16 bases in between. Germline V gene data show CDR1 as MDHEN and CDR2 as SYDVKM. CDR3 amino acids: CASSYPLTGFYGYTF. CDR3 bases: TGTGCCAGCAGTTATCCCCTTACAGGGTTCTATGGCTACACCTTC.

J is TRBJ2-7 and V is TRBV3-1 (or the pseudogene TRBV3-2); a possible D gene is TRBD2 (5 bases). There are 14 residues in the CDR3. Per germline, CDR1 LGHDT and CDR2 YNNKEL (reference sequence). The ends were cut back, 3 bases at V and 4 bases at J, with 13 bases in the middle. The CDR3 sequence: CASSQSGVPYEQYF. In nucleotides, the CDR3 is TGTGCCAGCAGCCAGTCCGGGGTCCCATACGAGCAGTACTTC.

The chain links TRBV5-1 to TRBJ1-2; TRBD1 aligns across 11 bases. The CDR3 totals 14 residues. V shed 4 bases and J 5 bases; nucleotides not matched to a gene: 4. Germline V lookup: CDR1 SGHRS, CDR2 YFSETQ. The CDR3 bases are TGCGCCAGCAGCCGAGGGACAGGGGGGTATGGCTACACCTTC. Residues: CASSRGTGGYGYTF.

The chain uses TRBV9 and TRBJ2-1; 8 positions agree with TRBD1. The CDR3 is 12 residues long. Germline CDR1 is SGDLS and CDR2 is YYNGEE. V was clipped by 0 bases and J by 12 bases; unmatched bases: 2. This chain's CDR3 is CASSVGGTGQFF. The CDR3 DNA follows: TGTGCCAGCAGCGTAGGGGGGACAGGGCAGTTCTTC.

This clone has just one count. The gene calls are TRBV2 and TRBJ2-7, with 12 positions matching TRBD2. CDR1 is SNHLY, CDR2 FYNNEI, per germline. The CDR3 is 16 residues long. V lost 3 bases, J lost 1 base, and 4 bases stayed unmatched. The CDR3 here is CASSETSGGTSYEQYF. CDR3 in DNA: TGTGCCAGCAGTGAGACTAGCGGGGGAACATCCTACGAGCAGTACTTC.

CDR3 in DNA: TGTGCCAGCAGCGTAGCCCCGGCCGTAGCTGGGGAGCTGTTTTTT. This encodes CASSVAPAVAGELFF. The J gene is TRBJ2-2, the V gene TRBV9; D is uncertain. The CDR3 consists of 15 residues. V lost 0 bases, J lost 8 bases, and 14 bases lay in between. Germline-derived CDR1 and CDR2 are SGDLS and YYNGEE.

CDR3 sequence: CASSQDLGTGGDEQYF. Here the CDR3 DNA reads TGCGCCAGCAGCCAAGATCTGGGGACAGGGGGCGACGAGCAGTACTTC. V and J are TRBV4-3 and TRBJ2-7; the match to TRBD1 covers 12 bases. Trimming took 0 bases from V and 5 from J; bases not matched to a gene: 5. Germline CDR1 reads LGHNA; CDR2 reads YSLEER. This CDR3 contains 16 residues.

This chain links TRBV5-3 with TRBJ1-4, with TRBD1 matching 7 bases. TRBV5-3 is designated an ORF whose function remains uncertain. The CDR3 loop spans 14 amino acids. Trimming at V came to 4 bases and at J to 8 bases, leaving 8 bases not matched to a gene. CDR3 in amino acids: CARSPGQVTEKLFF. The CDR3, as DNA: TGTGCCAGAAGCCCAGGACAGGTGACCGAAAAACTGTTTTTT.

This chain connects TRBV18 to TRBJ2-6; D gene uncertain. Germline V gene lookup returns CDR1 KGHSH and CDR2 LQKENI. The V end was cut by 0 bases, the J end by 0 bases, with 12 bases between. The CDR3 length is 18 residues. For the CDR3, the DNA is TGTGCCAGCTCACCACCTCCAGGCCAAGACTCTGGGGCCAACGTCCTGACTTTC. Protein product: CASSPPPGQDSGANVLTF. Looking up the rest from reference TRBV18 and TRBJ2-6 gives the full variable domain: NAGVMQNPRHLVRRRGQEARLRCSPMKGHSHVYWYRQLPEEGLKFMVYLQKENIIDESGMPKERFSAEFPKEGPSILRIQQVVRGDSAAYFCASSPPPGQDSGANVLTFGAGSRLTVL.

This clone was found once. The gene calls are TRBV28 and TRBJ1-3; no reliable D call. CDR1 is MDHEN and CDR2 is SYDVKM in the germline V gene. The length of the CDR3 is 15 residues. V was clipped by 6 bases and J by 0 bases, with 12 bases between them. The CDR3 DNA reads TGTGCCAGCAGGCTCCCGAACAGCTCTGGAAACACCATATATTTT. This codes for CASRLPNSSGNTIYF.

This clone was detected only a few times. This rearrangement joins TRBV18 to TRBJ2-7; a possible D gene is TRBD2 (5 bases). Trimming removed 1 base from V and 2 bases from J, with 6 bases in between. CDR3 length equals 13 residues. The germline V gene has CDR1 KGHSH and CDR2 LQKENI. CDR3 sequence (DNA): TGTGCCAGCTCACCACGGCGGGCCTACGAGCAGTACTTC. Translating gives CASSPRRAYEQYF.

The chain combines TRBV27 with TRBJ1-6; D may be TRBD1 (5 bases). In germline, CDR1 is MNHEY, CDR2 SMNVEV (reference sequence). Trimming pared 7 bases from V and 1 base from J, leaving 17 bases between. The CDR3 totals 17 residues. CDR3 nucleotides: TGTGCCAGCACATCTCAATGGGGGGAGTCCTATAATTCACCCCTCCACTTT. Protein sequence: CASTSQWGESYNSPLHF.

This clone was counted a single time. The CDR3 sequence is CASSPGGGGSSYNEQFF. CDR3 sequence (DNA): TGCGCCAGCAGCCCGGGCGGGGGCGGTAGTTCCTACAATGAGCAGTTCTTC. V gene TRBV4-3 combines with J gene TRBJ2-1, with D possibly TRBD2 on 7 matching bases. Trimming left V 4 bases short and J 1 base short, with 17 bases between. The CDR3 consists of 17 residues. CDR1 and CDR2 (germline): LGHNA, YSLEER.

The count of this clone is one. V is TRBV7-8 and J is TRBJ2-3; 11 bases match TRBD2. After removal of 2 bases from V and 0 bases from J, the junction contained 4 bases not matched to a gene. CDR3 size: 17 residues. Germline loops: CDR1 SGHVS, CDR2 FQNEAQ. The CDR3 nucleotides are TGTGCCAGCAGCTTAAGGCTAGCGGGGGGCAGCACAGATACGCAGTATTTT. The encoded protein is CASSLRLAGGSTDTQYF.

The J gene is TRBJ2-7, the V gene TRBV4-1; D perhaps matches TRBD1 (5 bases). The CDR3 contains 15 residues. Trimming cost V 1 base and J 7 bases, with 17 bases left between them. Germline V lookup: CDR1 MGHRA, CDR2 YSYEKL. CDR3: CASSQGEDTVREQYF. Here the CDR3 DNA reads TGCGCCAGCAGCCAAGGAGAGGACACAGTGAGGGAGCAGTACTTC.

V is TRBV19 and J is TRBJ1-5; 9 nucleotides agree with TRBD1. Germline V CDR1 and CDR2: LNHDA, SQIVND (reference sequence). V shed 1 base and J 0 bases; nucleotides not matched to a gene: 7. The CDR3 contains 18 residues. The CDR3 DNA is TGTGCCAGTAGTATAGTAGGGGACAGGGTCTATAGCAATCAGCCCCAGCATTTT. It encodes CASSIVGDRVYSNQPQHF. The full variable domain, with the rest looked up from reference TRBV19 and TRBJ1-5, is DGGITQSPKYLFRKEGQNVTLSCEQNLNHDAMYWYRQDPGQGLRLIYYSQIVNDFQKGDIAEGYSVSREKKESFPLTVTSAQKNPTAFYLCASSIVGDRVYSNQPQHFGDGTRLSIL.

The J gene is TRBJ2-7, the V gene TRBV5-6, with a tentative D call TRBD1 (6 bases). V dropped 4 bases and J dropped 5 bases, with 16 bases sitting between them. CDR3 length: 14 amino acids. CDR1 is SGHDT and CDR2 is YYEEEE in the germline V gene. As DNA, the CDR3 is TGTGCCAGCAGCCCGGAGAACAGGGACAACGAGCAGTACTTC. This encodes CASSPENRDNEQYF.

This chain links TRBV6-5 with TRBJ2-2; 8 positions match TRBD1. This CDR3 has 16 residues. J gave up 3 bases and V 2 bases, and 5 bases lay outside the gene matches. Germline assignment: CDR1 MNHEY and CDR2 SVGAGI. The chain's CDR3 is CASSYKDRVYTGELFF. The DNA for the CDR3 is TGTGCCAGCAGTTACAAGGACAGGGTGTACACCGGGGAGCTGTTTTTT.

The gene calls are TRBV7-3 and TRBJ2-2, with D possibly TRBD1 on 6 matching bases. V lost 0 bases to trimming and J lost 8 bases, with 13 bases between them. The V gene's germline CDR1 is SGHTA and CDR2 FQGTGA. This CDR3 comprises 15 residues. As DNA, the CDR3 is TGTGCCAGCAGCTTAACAGAGGGGGACAAGGGGGAGCTGTTTTTT. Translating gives CASSLTEGDKGELFF.